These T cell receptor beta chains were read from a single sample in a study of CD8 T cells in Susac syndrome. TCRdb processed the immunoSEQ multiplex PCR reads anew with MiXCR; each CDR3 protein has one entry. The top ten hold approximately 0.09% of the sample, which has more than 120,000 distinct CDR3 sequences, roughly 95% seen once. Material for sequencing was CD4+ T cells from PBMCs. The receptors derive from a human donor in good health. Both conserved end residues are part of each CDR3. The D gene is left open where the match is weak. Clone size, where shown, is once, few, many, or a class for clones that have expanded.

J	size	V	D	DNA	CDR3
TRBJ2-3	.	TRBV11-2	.	TGTGCCAGCAGCTTAGATTCGGGGCGCACAGATACGCAGTATTTT	CASSLDSGRTDTQYF
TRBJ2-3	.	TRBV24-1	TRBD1	TGTGCCACCAGTGATCGTGGGACAGGGAAGAATCCAGATACGCAGTATTTT	CATSDRGTGKNPDTQYF
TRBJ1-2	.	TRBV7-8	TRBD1	TGTGCCAGCAGCTTAGATCTGACAGGGGGCGCAAACGGCTACACCTTC	CASSLDLTGGANGYTF
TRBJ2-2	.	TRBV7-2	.	TGTGCCAGCAGGCTTATATCCACCGGGGAGCTGTTTTTT	CASRLISTGELFF
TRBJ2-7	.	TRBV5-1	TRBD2	TGCGCCAGCAGTTTTACTGGGACTAGCGGGAGCCCACCCTACGAGCAGTACTTC	CASSFTGTSGSPPYEQYF
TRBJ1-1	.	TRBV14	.	TGTGCCAGCAGCCAAGTCGCCGGCGGGACATTAGACACTGAAGCTTTCTTT	CASSQVAGGTLDTEAFF
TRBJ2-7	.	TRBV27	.	TGTGCCAGCAGTCGATCGTCAGGGCTAACCGAGCAGTACTTC	CASSRSSGLTEQYF
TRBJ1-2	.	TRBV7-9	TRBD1	TGTGCCAGCAGCTTAGCTGGACAGGGTTATGGCTACACCTTC	CASSLAGQGYGYTF
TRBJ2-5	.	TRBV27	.	TGTGCCAGCAGCCTAGCGAACCAAGAGACCCAGTACTTC	CASSLANQETQYF
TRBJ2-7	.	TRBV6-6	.	TGTGCCAGCGCCCGGGGGAGCTCCTACGAGCAGTACTTC	CASARGSSYEQYF
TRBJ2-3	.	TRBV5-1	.	TGCGCCAGCAGCTTTTGGACAGATTCAGATACGCAGTATTTT	CASSFWTDSDTQYF
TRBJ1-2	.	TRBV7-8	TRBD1	TGTGCCAGCAACCCCGCAGGGGGCAGGGCTTCGGGAACCTTC	CASNPAGGRASGTF
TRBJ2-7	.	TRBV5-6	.	TGTGCCAGCAGCTTGACCAGCCCCGAGCAGTACTTC	CASSLTSPEQYF
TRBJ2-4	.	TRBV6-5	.	TGTGCCAGCAGTTACTCGAGGCAGCTAGCCAAAAACATTCAGTACTTC	CASSYSRQLAKNIQYF
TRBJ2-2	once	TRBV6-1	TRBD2	TGTGCCAGCAGTAGACTAGCGGGAGCGAACACCGGGGAGCTGTTTTTT	CASSRLAGANTGELFF
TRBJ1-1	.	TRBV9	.	TGTGCCAGCAGCCCTCGAGGAGGGGCCACTGAAGCTTTCTTT	CASSPRGGATEAFF
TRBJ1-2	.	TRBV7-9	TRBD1	TGTGCCAGCAGCTTAACAGGGGGGGTTAACTATGGCTACACCTTC	CASSLTGGVNYGYTF
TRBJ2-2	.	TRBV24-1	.	TGTGCCACCAGTAGTGGGGGGATTGGGTCCGGGGAGCTGTTTTTT	CATSSGGIGSGELFF
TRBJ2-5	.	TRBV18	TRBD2	TGTGCCAGCTCACCACGGACTAGCGTTCGGGAGACCCAGTACTTC	CASSPRTSVRETQYF
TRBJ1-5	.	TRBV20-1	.	TGCAGTGCTAGAGATGGAAGGGGACTGGATCAGCCCCAGCATTTT	CSARDGRGLDQPQHF
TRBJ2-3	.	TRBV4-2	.	TGTGCCAGCAGCCAAGATAATGGAGGGACTGCCGACACAGATACGCAGTATTTT	CASSQDNGGTADTDTQYF
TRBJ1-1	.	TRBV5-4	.	TGTGCGTGGACGGGGAACACTGAAGCTTTCTTT	CAWTGNTEAFF
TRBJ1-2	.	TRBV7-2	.	TGTGCCAGCAGCATCCAGCGACAGTCTTATGGCTACACCTTC	CASSIQRQSYGYTF
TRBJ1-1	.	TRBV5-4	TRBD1	TGTGCCAGCAGCTTCGACAGGGAGGGGGCGGCTTTCTTT	CASSFDREGAAFF
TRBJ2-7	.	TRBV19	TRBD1	TGTGCCAGTAGTGGGTCCGGGACAGGGACCTACGAGCAGTACTTC	CASSGSGTGTYEQYF
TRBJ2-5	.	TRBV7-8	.	TGTGCCAGCAGCTTAGCGCTCGCAAACCAAGAGACCCAGTACTTC	CASSLALANQETQYF
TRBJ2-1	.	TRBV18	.	TGTGCCAGCTCACGGCCCTATGGGGGGAGAAATGAGCAGTTCTTC	CASSRPYGGRNEQFF
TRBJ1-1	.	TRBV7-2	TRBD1	TGTGCCAGCAGCGTACAGGGGTTGGGGCTAATGAACACTGAAGCTTTCTTT	CASSVQGLGLMNTEAFF
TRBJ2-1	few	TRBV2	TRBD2	TGTGCCAGCCTACTAGCGGGAGTCTATGAGCAGTTCTTC	CASLLAGVYEQFF
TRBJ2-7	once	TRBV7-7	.	TGTGCTAGCAGCTTAGGGACCCAAGCCACCGAGCAGTACTTC	CASSLGTQATEQYF
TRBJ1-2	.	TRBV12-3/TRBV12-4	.	TGTGCCAGCAGTCAAGGAATTATCTATGGCTACACCTTC	CASSQGIIYGYTF
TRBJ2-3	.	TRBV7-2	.	TGTGCCAGCAGCCTCGGGTTTTCCCCAGATACGCAGTATTTT	CASSLGFSPDTQYF
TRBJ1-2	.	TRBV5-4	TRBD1	TGTGCCAGCAGCTTGGCAGGAGGGACAGACTATGGCTACACCTTC	CASSLAGGTDYGYTF
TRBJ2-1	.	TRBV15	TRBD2	TGTGCCACCGGGACAGGCCGACTAGCGGGAGGGTTCGATGAGCAGTTCTTC	CATGTGRLAGGFDEQFF
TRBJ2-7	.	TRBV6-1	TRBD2	TGTGCCAGCAGTCACACCCGGGACTACTACTACGAGCAGTACTTC	CASSHTRDYYYEQYF
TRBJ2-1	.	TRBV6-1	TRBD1	TGTGCCAGCACCCCCGCATGGGGACAGCGGTACAATGAGCAGTTCTTC	CASTPAWGQRYNEQFF
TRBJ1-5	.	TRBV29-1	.	TGCAGCGTTGAAGCCGGGCCCAATCAGCCCCAGCATTTT	CSVEAGPNQPQHF
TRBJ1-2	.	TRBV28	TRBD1	TGTGCCAGCAGTTCGGGACAGCTCTATGGCTACACCTTC	CASSSGQLYGYTF
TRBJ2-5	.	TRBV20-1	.	TGCAGTGCTAGCCTTGGACAACAAGAGACCCAGTACTTC	CSASLGQQETQYF
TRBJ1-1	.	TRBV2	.	TGTGCCAGCACCAGGACCCGTGATGCTGAAGCTTTCTTT	CASTRTRDAEAFF
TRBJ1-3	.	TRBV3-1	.	TGTGCCAGCGGTCGCCGGAGCTCTGGAAACACCATATATTTT	CASGRRSSGNTIYF
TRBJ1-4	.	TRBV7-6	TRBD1	TGTGCCAGCAGCTTAGCTGGGACAGTTAATGAAAAACTGTTTTTT	CASSLAGTVNEKLFF
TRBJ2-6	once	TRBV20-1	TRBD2	TGCAGTGCTAGAGGACCGGGGGGGACCATCTCTGGGGCCAACGTCCTGACTTTC	CSARGPGGTISGANVLTF
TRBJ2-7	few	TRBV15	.	TGTGCCACCAGCAACCGGGCTCCATCCTACGAGCAGTACTTC	CATSNRAPSYEQYF
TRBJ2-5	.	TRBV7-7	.	TGTGCTAGCAGCCTTTCCGGACGGCAAGAGACCCAGTACTTC	CASSLSGRQETQYF
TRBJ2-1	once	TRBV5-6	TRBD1	TGTGCCAGCAGCTTAGGACAGGCTAATTCCAATGAGCAGTTCTTC	CASSLGQANSNEQFF